The rows below give T cell receptor beta chains drawn from one sample of a study of cytomegalovirus exposure and HLA in healthy donors. Only in-frame clones appear in the TCRdb table, and some are missing; sequencing was by immunoSEQ multiplex PCR. The repertoire consists of roughly 130,000 clones, with about 74% occurring once and the leading ten covering 5.5% to 8.5%. Sequencing was carried out using PBMCs. The receptors originated from a man in his forties in good health and CMV-seropositive. The CDR3 runs from the conserved cysteine through the conserved F or W. The order of the fields is CDR3 length, V gene, J gene, CDR3 protein.

15	TRBV28	TRBJ2-5	CASSTTSGGRETQYF
14	TRBV5-4	TRBJ2-5	CASSLRTGTETQYF
13	TRBV5-1	TRBJ2-2	CASGQGNTGELFF
14	TRBV2	TRBJ2-7	CASRKGPSGYEQYF
14	TRBV14	TRBJ1-1	CASSSQAMNTEAFF
12	TRBV28	TRBJ2-7	CASSLNHYEQYF
16	TRBV5-6	TRBJ2-1	CASSIIRDRGYNEQFF
15	TRBV6-4	TRBJ2-1	CASSDSAGSYNEQFF
15	TRBV10-3	TRBJ1-1	CAISEPGQMNTEAFF
13	TRBV6-1	TRBJ1-6	CASSAGTVVALHF
16	TRBV5-4	TRBJ2-1	CASSLAGTGTYNEQFF
17	TRBV13	TRBJ1-2	CASSLVVSDSDSYGYTF
15	TRBV5-1	TRBJ2-7	CASSLAPGSSYEQYF
14	TRBV5-5	TRBJ1-1	CASSLDSMNTEAFF
16	TRBV14	TRBJ2-1	CASSQKGGGPLNEQFF
16	TRBV11-2	TRBJ2-7	CASSLRGTGSPDEQYF
14	TRBV18	TRBJ1-5	CASSSGTGGQPQHF
15	TRBV2	TRBJ1-5	CASSPTGMGNQPQHF
15	TRBV5-1	TRBJ1-5	CASSIGQGGNQPQHF
14	TRBV12-5	TRBJ2-5	CASGPRTGEETQYF
18	TRBV7-6	TRBJ2-3	CASSLALRSSGSTDTQYF
15	TRBV15	TRBJ1-5	CATSQGQALTQPQHF
15	TRBV30	TRBJ1-2	CAWSRVGGARGGYTF
14	TRBV5-6	TRBJ2-7	CASSWDRGNYEQYF
13	TRBV5-4	TRBJ2-7	CASSSDRGYEQYF
14	TRBV12-5	TRBJ2-5	CASGPWARQETQYF
14	TRBV7-2	TRBJ1-2	CASSLTPGLYGYTF
15	TRBV9	TRBJ2-7	CASSPSWGGRYEQYF
13	TRBV11-2	TRBJ1-2	CASSQDSNYGYTF
14	TRBV5-1	TRBJ1-1	CASNAGTTNTEAFF
14	TRBV2	TRBJ2-7	CASRGRDSSYEQYF
13	TRBV7-8	TRBJ1-4	CASSLASEMKLFF
15	TRBV19	TRBJ2-1	CASSSPGTGFGEQFF
17	TRBV21-1	TRBJ1-4	CASVSSEDGRTNEKLFF
15	TRBV30	TRBJ2-2	CAWSETEAGTGELFF
12	TRBV2	TRBJ2-1	CASSVGGLEQFF
16	TRBV5-6	TRBJ1-6	CASSLNMGQYNSPLHF
16	TRBV9	TRBJ2-5	CASSAGAWGGRETQYF